This entry features one T cell receptor (beta chain) sequence. No antigen is known for it. This specimen belongs to a study of identical twins. The CDR3 is 14 amino acids. Germline assignment: CDR1 KGHSH and CDR2 LQKENI. Trimming took 3 bases from V and 3 from J, leaving 11 bases between them. Template switching supplied a universal primer site; unique molecular identifiers were carried on the cDNA. TCRdb re-called the 5' RACE reads through MiXCR, storing one row per CDR3 protein. Of under 400,000 distinct CDR3 sequences listed, about 9% are singletons. Study-wide results and limits: For cord blood, abundant beta clonotypes had fewer insertions, unlike memory repertoires, which showed none. There was more out-of-frame TCR alpha sharing in monozygotic twins than models estimated.

Material for sequencing was naive T cells sorted from blood. V usage is TRBV18 and J usage is TRBJ1-1, with a weak D call TRBD1 (5 bases). This receptor was taken from a woman in her forties or fifties in good health. CDR3 in DNA: TGTGCCAGCTCACCCCCAACCAGGGACACTGAAGCTTTCTTT. Protein sequence: CASSPPTRDTEAFF.